A single sample is the source of the 8 T cell receptor beta chains below, sequenced in a study of CD8+CD57+ T cells in acquired aplastic anemia. Sequencing was done on patients that had shown CD8+CD57+ cell expansion by flow cytometry. The template for TCR beta VDJ and CDR3 sequence profiling was genomic DNA. TCRdb reprocessed the reads via MiXCR and lists one record per CDR3 protein. In the table there are 250,000 or so distinct CDR3 sequences, more than 40% of which are singletons. Sequenced: sorted CD4+, CD8+, or CD8+CD57+ T cells (not recorded which) from PBMCs. All receptors derive from a human donor with aplastic anemia.

The rearrangement links TRBV2 to TRBJ1-5; weak D call: TRBD1 (6 bases). V lost 4 bases to trimming and J lost 4 bases, with 14 bases between them. Germline CDR1 reads SNHLY; CDR2 reads FYNNEI. This CDR3 spans 15 amino acids. Here the CDR3 reads CASSGVGGGNQPQHF. The CDR3 DNA follows: TGTGCCAGCAGTGGAGTTGGGGGCGGGAATCAGCCCCAGCATTTT.

This chain links TRBV2 with TRBJ1-4; D is possibly TRBD1 (6 bases). The CDR3 is made up of 15 amino acids. Trimming pared 4 bases from V and 7 bases from J, leaving 16 bases between. CDR1 and CDR2 (germline): SNHLY, FYNNEI. The CDR3 region is CASSVAGHLGEKLFF. The CDR3 DNA reads as TGTGCCAGCAGTGTCGCGGGACACCTTGGTGAAAAACTGTTTTTT.

V and J are TRBV19 and TRBJ2-2, with 9 positions matching TRBD2. V shed 6 bases and J 0 bases; nucleotides not matched to a gene: 2. Germline V CDR1 and CDR2: LNHDA, SQIVND (reference sequence). This CDR3 spans 15 amino acids. CDR3 loop: CASRPSGANTGELFF. The CDR3 DNA reads TGTGCCAGTAGGCCTAGCGGGGCGAACACCGGGGAGCTGTTTTTT.

The V call is TRBV19, the J call TRBJ1-1; D uncertain. Trimming took off 0 bases at V and 0 bases at J, with 11 bases between the two ends. CDR1 is LNHDA, CDR2 SQIVND, per germline (reference sequence). The CDR3 is 16 residues long. In DNA, the CDR3 is TGTGCCAGTAGTATAGAAGGCATATCAATGAACACTGAAGCTTTCTTT. The encoded protein is CASSIEGISMNTEAFF.

The gene calls are TRBV30 and TRBJ2-7; 8 nucleotides align to TRBD1. Germline V gives CDR1 GTSNPN, CDR2 SVGIG (reference sequence). V shed 3 bases and J 4 bases; nucleotides not matched to a gene: 8. CDR3 length: 14 amino acids. CDR3 sequence (DNA): TGTGCCTGGAGCCCCGGACAGGGTGCATACGAGCAGTACTTC. Protein product: CAWSPGQGAYEQYF.

V gene TRBV29-1 combines with J gene TRBJ1-1, with a weak D call TRBD1 (5 bases). The CDR3 has 14 residues. V dropped 7 bases and J dropped 1 base, with 16 bases sitting between them. The V gene's germline CDR1 is SQVTM and CDR2 ANQGSEA. The CDR3 reads CSAGRGTANTEAFF. CDR3 DNA: TGCAGCGCCGGCCGGGGGACGGCGAACACTGAAGCTTTCTTT.

The rearrangement uses TRBV9 and TRBJ2-3; 12 bases line up with TRBD2. The CDR3 runs to 17 residues. Germline assignment: CDR1 SGDLS and CDR2 YYNGEE. Germline trimming cut 4 bases from V and 4 bases from J; bases unmatched to any gene: 10. The CDR3 DNA reads TGTGCCAGCAGCCAAGAGGGGCTAGCGGGAGGGGCAGATACGCAGTATTTT. Its protein product is CASSQEGLAGGADTQYF.

The chain combines TRBV25-1 with TRBJ2-7; a weak D match, TRBD2 (6 bases). Looked up from germline, CDR1 is MGHDK and CDR2 is SYGVNS. The CDR3 extends over 11 amino acids. Deletions cut 8 bases from V and 7 bases from J, with 12 bases between. CDR3 protein: CASRGFVEQYF. The CDR3 DNA follows: TGTGCCAGCCGGGGGTTCGTAGAGCAGTACTTC.